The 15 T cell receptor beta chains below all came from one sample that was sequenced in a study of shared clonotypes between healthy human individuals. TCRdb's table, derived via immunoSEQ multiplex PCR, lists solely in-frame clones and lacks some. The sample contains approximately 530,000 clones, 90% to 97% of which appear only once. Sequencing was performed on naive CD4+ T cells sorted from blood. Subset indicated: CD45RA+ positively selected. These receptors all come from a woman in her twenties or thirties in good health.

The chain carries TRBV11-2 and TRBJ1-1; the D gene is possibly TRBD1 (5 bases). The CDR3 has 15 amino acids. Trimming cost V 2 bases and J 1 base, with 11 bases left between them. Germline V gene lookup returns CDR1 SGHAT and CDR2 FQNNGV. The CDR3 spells CASSLRTGRNTEAFF. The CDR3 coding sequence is TGTGCCAGCAGCTTACGTACAGGCCGGAACACTGAAGCTTTCTTT.

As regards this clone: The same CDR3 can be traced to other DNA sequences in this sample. The CDR3 DNA reads as TGTGCCAGCAGTCGTACAGGGAGCGGCTACACCTTC. Amino acids: CASSRTGSGYTF. The chain employs TRBV28 and TRBJ1-2, with a tentative D call TRBD1 (6 bases). Germline loops: CDR1 MDHEN, CDR2 SYDVKM. The CDR3 extends over 12 amino acids. Trimming shortened V by 5 bases and J by 8 bases, and 12 bases separated the two germline ends.

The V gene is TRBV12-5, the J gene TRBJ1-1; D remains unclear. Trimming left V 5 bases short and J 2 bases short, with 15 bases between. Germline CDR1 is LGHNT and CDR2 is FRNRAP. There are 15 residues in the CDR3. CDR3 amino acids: CASGPVPRINTEAFF. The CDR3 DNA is TGTGCTAGTGGTCCCGTCCCCAGGATAAACACTGAAGCTTTCTTT.

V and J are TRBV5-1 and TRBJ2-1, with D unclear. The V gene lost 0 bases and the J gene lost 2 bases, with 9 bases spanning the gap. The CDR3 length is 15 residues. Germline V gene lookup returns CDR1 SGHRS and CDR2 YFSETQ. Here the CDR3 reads CASSLVLGTYNEQFF. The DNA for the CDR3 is TGCGCCAGCAGCTTGGTACTGGGTACCTACAATGAGCAGTTCTTC.

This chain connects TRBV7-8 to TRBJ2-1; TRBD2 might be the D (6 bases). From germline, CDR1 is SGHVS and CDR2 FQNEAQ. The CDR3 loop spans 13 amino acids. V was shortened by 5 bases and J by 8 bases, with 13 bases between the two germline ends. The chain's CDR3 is CASSANWEDEQFF. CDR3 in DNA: TGTGCCAGCAGCGCCAACTGGGAGGATGAGCAGTTCTTC.

CDR3 in amino acids: CASSETKRGTQYF. CDR3 bases: TGTGCCAGTAGTGAGACAAAGAGAGGGACCCAGTACTTC. The chain employs TRBV19 and TRBJ2-5, with unresolved D. The germline V gene encodes CDR1 LNHDA and CDR2 SQIVND (reference sequence). Trimming pared 5 bases from V and 7 bases from J, leaving 14 bases between. The length of the CDR3 is 13 residues.

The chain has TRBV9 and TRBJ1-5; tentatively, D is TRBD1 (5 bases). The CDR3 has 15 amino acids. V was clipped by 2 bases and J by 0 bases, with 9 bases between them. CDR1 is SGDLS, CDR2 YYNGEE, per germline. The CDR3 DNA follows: TGTGCCAGCAGCGTGGGACTCAATAGCAATCAGCCCCAGCATTTT. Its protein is CASSVGLNSNQPQHF.

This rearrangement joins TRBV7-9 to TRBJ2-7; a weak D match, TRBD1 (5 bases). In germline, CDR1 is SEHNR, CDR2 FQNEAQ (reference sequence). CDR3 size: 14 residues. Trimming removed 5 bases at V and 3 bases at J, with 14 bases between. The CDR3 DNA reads TGTGCCAGCAGCCCCCCAGGGTACGGCTACGAGCAGTACTTC. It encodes CASSPPGYGYEQYF.

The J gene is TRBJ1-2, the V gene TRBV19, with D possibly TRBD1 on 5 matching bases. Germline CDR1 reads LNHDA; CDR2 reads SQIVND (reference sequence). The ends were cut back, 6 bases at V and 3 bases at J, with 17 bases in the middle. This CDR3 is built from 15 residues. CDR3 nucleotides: TGTGCCAGTAGCCTGTTGGGACCGAGAGACTATGGCTACACCTTC. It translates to CASSLLGPRDYGYTF. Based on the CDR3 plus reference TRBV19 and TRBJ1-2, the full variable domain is DGGITQSPKYLFRKEGQNVTLSCEQNLNHDAMYWYRQDPGQGLRLIYYSQIVNDFQKGDIAEGYSVSREKKESFPLTVTSAQKNPTAFYLCASSLLGPRDYGYTFGSGTRLTVV.

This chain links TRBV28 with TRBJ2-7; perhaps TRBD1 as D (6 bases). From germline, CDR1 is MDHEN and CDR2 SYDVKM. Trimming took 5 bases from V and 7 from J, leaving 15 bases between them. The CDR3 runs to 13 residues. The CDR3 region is CASSPGTTGEQYF. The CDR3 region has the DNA TGTGCCAGCAGTCCGGGGACAACGGGGGAGCAGTACTTC.

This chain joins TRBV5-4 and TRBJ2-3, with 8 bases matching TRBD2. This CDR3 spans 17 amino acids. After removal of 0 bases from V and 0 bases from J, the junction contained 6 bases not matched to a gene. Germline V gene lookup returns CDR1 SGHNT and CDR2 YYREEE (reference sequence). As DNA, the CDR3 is TGTGCCAGCAGCTTGGCGGTAGCGGGATCTAGCACAGATACGCAGTATTTT. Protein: CASSLAVAGSSTDTQYF. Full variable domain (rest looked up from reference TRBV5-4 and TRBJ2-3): ETGVTQSPTHLIKTRGQQVTLRCSSQSGHNTVSWYQQALGQGPQFIFQYYREEENGRGNFPPRFSGLQFPNYSSELNVNALELDDSALYLCASSLAVAGSSTDTQYFGPGTRLTVL.

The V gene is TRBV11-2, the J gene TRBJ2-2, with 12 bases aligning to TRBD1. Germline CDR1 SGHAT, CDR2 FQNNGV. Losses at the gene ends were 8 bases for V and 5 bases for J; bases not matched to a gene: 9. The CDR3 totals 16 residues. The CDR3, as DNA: TGTGCCAGCCGACCCACGGGACAGGGGGCAACCGGGGAGCTGTTTTTT. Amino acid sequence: CASRPTGQGATGELFF. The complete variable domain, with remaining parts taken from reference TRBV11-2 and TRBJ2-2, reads EAGVAQSPRYKIIEKRQSVAFWCNPISGHATLYWYQQILGQGPKLLIQFQNNGVVDDSQLPKDRFSAERLKGVDSTLKIQPAKLEDSAVYLCASRPTGQGATGELFFGEGSRLTVL.

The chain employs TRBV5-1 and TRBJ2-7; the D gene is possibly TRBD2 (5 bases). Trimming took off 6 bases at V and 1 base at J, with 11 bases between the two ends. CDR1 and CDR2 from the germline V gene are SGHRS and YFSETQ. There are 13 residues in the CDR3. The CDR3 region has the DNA TGCGCCAGCACGCCCGGGAATTCCTACGAGCAGTACTTC. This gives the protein CASTPGNSYEQYF.

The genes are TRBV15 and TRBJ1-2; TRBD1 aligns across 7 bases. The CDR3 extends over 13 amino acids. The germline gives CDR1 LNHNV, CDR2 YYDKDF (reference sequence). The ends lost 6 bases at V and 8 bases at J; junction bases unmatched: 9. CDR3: CATSPGTASGYTF. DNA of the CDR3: TGTGCCACCAGTCCCGGGACAGCATCAGGCTACACCTTC.

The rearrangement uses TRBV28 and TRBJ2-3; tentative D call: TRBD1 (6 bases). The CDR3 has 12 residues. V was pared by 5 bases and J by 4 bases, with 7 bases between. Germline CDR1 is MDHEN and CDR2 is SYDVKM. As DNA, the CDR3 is TGTGCCAGCAGTAAGGGGGCAGATACGCAGTATTTT. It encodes CASSKGADTQYF.